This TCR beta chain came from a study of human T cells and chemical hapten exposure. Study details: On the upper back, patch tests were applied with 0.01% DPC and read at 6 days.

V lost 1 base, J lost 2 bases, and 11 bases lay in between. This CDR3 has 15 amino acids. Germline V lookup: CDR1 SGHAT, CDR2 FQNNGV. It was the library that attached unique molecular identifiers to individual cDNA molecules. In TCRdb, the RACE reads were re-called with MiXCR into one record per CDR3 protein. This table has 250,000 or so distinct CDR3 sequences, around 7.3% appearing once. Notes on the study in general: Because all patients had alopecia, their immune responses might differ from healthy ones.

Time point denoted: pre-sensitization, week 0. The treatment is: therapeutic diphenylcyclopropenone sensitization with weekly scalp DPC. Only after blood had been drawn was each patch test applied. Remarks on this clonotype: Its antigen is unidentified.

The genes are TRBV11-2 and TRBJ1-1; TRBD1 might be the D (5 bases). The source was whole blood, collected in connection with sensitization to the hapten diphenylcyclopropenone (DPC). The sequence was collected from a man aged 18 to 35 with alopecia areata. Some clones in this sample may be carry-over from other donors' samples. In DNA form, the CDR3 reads TGTGCCAGCAGCTTAGGGGTCGACAGCAACACTGAAGCTTTCTTT. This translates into CASSLGVDSNTEAFF.